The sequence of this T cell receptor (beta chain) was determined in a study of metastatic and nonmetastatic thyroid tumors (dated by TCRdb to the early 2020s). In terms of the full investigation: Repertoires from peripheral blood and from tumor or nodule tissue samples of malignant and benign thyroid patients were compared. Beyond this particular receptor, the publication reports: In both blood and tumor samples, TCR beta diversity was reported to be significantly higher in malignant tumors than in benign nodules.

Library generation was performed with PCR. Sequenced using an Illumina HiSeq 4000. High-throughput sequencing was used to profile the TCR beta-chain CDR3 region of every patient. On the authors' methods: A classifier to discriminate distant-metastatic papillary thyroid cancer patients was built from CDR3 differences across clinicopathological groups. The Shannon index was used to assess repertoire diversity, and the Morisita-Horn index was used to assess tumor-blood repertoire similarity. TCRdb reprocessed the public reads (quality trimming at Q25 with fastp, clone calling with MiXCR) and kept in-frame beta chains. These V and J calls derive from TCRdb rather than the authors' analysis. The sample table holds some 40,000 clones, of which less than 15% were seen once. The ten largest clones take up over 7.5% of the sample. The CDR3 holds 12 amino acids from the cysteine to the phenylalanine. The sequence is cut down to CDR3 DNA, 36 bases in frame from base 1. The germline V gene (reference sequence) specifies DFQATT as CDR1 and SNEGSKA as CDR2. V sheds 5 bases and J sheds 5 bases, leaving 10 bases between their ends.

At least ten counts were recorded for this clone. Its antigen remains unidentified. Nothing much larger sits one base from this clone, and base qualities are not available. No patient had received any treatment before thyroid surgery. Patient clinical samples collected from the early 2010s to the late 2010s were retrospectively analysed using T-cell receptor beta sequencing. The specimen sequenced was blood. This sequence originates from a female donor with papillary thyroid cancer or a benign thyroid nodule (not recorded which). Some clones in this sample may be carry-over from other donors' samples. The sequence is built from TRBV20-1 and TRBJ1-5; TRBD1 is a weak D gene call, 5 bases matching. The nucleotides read TGCAGTGCTTCCCTGGGGGATCAGCCCCAGCATTTT. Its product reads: CSASLGDQPQHF.